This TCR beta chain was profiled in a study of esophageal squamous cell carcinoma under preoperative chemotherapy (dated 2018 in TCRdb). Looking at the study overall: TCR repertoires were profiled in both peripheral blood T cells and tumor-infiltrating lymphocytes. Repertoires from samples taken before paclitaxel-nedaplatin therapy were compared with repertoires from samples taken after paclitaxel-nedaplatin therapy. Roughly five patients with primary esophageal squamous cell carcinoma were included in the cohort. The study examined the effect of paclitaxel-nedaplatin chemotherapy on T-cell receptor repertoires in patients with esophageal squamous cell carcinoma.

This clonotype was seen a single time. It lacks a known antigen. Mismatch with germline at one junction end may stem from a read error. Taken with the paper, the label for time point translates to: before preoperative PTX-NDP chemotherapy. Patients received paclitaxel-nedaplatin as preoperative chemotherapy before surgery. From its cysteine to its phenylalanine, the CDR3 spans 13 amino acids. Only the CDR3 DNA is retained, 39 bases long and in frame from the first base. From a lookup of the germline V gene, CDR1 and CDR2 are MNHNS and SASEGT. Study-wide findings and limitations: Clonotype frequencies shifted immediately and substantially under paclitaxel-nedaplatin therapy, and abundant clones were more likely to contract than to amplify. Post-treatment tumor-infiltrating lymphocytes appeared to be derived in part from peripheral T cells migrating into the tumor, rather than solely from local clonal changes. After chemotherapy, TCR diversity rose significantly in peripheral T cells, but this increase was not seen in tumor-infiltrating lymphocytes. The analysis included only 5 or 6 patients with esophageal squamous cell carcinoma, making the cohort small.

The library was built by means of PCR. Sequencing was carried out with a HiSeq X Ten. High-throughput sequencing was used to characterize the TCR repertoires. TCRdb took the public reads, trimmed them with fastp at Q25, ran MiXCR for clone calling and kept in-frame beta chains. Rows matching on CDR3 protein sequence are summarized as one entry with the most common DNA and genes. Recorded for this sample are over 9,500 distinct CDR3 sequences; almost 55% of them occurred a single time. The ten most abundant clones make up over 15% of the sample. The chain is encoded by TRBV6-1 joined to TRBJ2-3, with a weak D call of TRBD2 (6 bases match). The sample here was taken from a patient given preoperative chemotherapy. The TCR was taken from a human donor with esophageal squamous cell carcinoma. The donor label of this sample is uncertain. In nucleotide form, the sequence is TGTGGCAGCGGGCGGCGGGACCAAGAGACGCAGTATTTC. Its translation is CGSGRRDQETQYF.